This T cell receptor beta chain was retrieved from a study of T cell responses to AZD1222 COVID-19 vaccine. Study observations and caveats: Mostly white British, mostly female donors; authors suggested clonal diversity may be underestimated. Spike regions recognized by vaccine-associated CD4 TCRs spanned the protein, led by 160-218 and 743-854. Samples come after the peak T cell response, not at day 14.

Per germline, CDR1 LNHDA and CDR2 SQIVND (reference sequence). The V and J ends lost 0 bases and 4 bases respectively, with 15 bases between them. This CDR3 has 16 amino acids. Measured with immunoSEQ multiplex PCR; TCRdb has only the in-frame clones, and not every one. The data hold 88,000 or so clones, with around nine tenths observed a single time. This clone was counted once. Its antigen is unknown. The chain uses TRBV19 and TRBJ1-2; no firm D call. The specimen comprised peripheral blood, sampled 28 days after the second AZD1222 dose. The TCR sequence derives from an adult who received the AZD1222 COVID-19 vaccine. CDR3 DNA sequence: TGTGCCAGTAGTATAGACCGGACGGATTCTTCCTATGGCTACACCTTC. Its protein is CASSIDRTDSSYGYTF.